The clone carrying this TCR beta chain appeared many times. RNA transcripts gave rise to amplified TCR beta CDR3 regions. HTBI primers drove first-round RT-PCR of the TCR CDR3. TCRdb called the multiplex PCR reads again in MiXCR, with one record for every CDR3 protein. The repertoire consists of over 700,000 distinct CDR3 sequences, with around 38% occurring once and the leading ten covering about 9%. This sample was taken from a study of T cells in Graves' hyperthyroidism and ophthalmopathy. CDR3 length: 11 amino acids. Germline values: CDR1 SGHVS, CDR2 FQNEAQ. Trimming stripped 3 bases from V and 7 bases from J, with 6 bases between.

The sequence came from a man between 18 and 35 years old with Graves' hyperthyroidism. The V and J genes are TRBV7-8 and TRBJ1-1, with D unresolved. The specimen sequenced was blood. CDR3 sequence: CASSFDGEAFF. The CDR3 DNA reads TGTGCCAGCAGCTTCGATGGTGAAGCTTTCTTT.